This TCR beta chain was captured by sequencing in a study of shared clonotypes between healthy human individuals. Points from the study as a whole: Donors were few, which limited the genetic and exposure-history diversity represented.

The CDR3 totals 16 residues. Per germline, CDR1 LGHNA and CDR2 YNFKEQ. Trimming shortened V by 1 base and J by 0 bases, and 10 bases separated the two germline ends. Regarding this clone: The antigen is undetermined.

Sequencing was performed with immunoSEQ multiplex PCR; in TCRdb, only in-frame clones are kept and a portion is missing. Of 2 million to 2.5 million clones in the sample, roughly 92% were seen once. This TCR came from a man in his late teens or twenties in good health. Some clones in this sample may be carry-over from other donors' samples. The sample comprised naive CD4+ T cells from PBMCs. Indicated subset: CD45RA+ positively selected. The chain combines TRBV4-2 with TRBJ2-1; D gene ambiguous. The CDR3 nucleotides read TGTGCCAGCAGCCAAGTTGGGGAAAGCTCCTACAATGAGCAGTTCTTC. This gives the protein CASSQVGESSYNEQFF.